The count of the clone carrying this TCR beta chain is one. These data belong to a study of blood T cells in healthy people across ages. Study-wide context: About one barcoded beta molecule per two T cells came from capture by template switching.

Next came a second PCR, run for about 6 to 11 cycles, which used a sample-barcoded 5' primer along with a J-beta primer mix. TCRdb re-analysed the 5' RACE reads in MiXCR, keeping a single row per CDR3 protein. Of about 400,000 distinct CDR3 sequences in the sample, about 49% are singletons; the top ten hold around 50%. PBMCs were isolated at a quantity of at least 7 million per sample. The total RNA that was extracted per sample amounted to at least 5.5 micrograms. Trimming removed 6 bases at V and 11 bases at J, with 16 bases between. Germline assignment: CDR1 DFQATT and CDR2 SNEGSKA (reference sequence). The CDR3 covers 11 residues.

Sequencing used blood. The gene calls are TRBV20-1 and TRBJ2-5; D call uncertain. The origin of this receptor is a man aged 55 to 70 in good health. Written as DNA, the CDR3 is TGCAGTGCCCAACCTAAGAATGAGCAGTACTTC. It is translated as CSAQPKNEQYF.